What follows is one TCR beta chain and its context. Its antigen is still unknown. This sample stems from a study of response to subunit inactivated influenza vaccine. Study-level results: Each seasonal influenza vaccination, the authors suggested, recruits few new T cells.

One entry per CDR3 protein, called by TCRdb with MiXCR from the RT-PCR reads. The sample carries under 950,000 distinct CDR3 sequences, 21% recorded once. The germline CDR1 and CDR2 sequences are SGHKS and YYEKEE (reference sequence). The CDR3 is 15 amino acids. The V and J ends lost 1 base and 6 bases, in that order; junction bases with no gene match: 4. V and J are TRBV5-5 and TRBJ2-2; 9 bases line up with TRBD1. The receptor was isolated from a man aged 50 to 59 who received an inactivated influenza vaccine. Sample: PBMCs from blood, taken 5 to 6 days after vaccination. The CDR3 reads CASSLLGQGPGELFF. DNA for the CDR3: TGTGCCAGCAGCTTGTTGGGACAGGGTCCCGGGGAGCTGTTTTTT. The full variable domain, completed using reference TRBV5-5 and TRBJ2-2, is DAGVTQSPTHLIKTRGQQVTLRCSPISGHKSVSWYQQVLGQGPQFIFQYYEKEERGRGNFPDRFSARQFPNYSSELNVNALLLGDSALYLCASSLLGQGPGELFFGEGSRLTVL.